This TCR beta chain stems from a study of T cell responses to AZD1222 COVID-19 vaccine. Study results and limitations: Spike was spanned by vaccine-associated CD4 TCRs, with dominance at 160-218 and 743-854.

Per germline, CDR1 MGHRA and CDR2 YSYEKL. Trimming left V 4 bases short and J 4 bases short, with 19 bases between. This CDR3 region has 16 residues. Clones were read by immunoSEQ multiplex PCR, and TCRdb kept only the in-frame ones, dropping some. The sample lists 150,000 to 200,000 clones; 88% were seen once. As regards this clone: Its antigen is unknown.

The rearrangement joins TRBV4-1 to TRBJ1-2; D is possibly TRBD1 (6 bases). The sample consisted of peripheral blood, taken on day 0 of AZD1222 vaccination. The sequence came from an adult in good health. This CDR3 reads CASSPRGSGEVYGYTF. CDR3 bases: TGCGCCAGCAGCCCCCGAGGGTCAGGGGAGGTCTATGGCTACACCTTC.